What follows describes a single TCR beta chain. Its antigen is not identified. The data originate from a study of vaccination effects on CD4 cells after COVID-19. Trimming took 4 bases from V and 11 from J, leaving 18 bases between them. There are 14 residues in the CDR3. Per germline, CDR1 LGHDT and CDR2 YNNKEL (reference sequence). Repertoires were generated with immunoSEQ multiplex PCR, while TCRdb's copy carries only in-frame clones and drops some. The sample includes approximately 70,000 clones, around four fifths seen only once; the top ten take 0.95%. Under the ViraFEST assay, PBMC were stimulated with viral peptide pools so that antigen-specific CD4+ T cells expanded. Sequencing was performed afterwards. With approximately 10 days of culture completed, CD4+ T cells were isolated. The vaccine given was either BNT162b2 or mRNA-1273, in two doses.

The receptor was derived from a human donor who received a COVID-19 vaccine. Sequences were derived from CD4+ T cells from PBMCs cultured with HCoV-OC43 spike peptides, sampled after COVID-19 vaccination. Subset indicated: HCoV-OC43 spike overlapping peptide pool stimulation. The chain joins TRBV3-1 (or the pseudogene TRBV3-2) to TRBJ2-1, with D possibly called TRBD1 or TRBD2 (6 bases each). The CDR3 nucleotides read TGTGCCAGCAGCCCAAGGGGGTTGGAGGGAAAGCAGTTCTTC. This gives the protein CASSPRGLEGKQFF.